This T cell receptor beta chain was recovered during a study of shared clonotypes between healthy human individuals. Study information: Per-donor plates numbered three CD4 naive, three CD4 memory, two CD8 naive and one CD8 memory.

V dropped 2 bases and J dropped 7; count of bases not matched to a gene: 16. There are 18 residues in the CDR3. CDR1 and CDR2 from the germline V gene are MNHNS and SASEGT. Generated by immunoSEQ multiplex PCR, the TCRdb table keeps only in-frame clones and is missing some. The sample lists 630,000 or so clones; roughly 98% were seen once. Naive-designated CD8 cells lacked CD45RO, were positively enriched for CCR7, and omitted terminally differentiated effector memory CD45RA+ cells. All the donors were Caucasian adults who lived in Nashville, Tennessee. This chain joins TRBV6-1 and TRBJ2-1, with TRBD1 identical over 8 bases. The receptor's source is a young man in good health. The source material was naive CD8+ T cells sorted from blood. The CDR3 coding sequence is TGTGCCAGCAGTGAAATACCCCCGACAGGGGCGCTGGTTAATGAGCAGTTCTTC. Protein sequence: CASSEIPPTGALVNEQFF.